A single sample gave rise to the 2 T cell receptor beta chains below, sequenced in a study of blood T cell repertoires in COVID-19. Profiling relied on immunoSEQ multiplex PCR, and the TCRdb table lists in-frame clones only, not all of them. The sample carries about 330,000 clones, around nine tenths recorded once. The sequencing sample was made of PBMCs or T cells enriched from blood (not recorded which). Receptors originate from a woman aged 25 to 39 who had recovered from COVID-19.

This rearrangement joins TRBV15 to TRBJ2-5; 15 positions agree with TRBD2. With 3 bases clipped from V and 5 bases from J, the junction kept 13 bases outside the gene matches. Germline CDR1 reads LNHNV; CDR2 reads YYDKDF (reference sequence). There are 19 residues in the CDR3. This CDR3 is CATSSLKGTSGGPTETQYF. In DNA form, the CDR3 reads TGTGCCACCAGCAGCCTTAAAGGGACTAGCGGGGGGCCCACTGAGACCCAGTACTTC. The variable domain in full, completed from reference TRBV15 and TRBJ2-5, reads DAMVIQNPRYQVTQFGKPVTLSCSQTLNHNVMYWYQQKSSQAPKLLFHYYDKDFNNEADTPDNFQSRRPNTSFCFLDIRSPGLGDTAMYLCATSSLKGTSGGPTETQYFGPGTRLLVL.

The V call is TRBV5-4, the J call TRBJ2-3; D gene unclear. CDR3 length: 16 amino acids. Trimming removed 0 bases at V and 0 bases at J, with 11 bases between. Germline CDR1 is SGHNT and CDR2 is YYREEE (reference sequence). CDR3 nucleotides: TGTGCCAGCAGCTTGGCCGTTGGGCCTAGCACAGATACGCAGTATTTT. Protein sequence: CASSLAVGPSTDTQYF.